Sequencing of this T cell receptor (beta chain) was carried out in a study of blood T cell repertoires in COVID-19. TCRdb keeps only in-frame clones here, not all; method: immunoSEQ multiplex PCR. The sample shows about 670,000 clones, 85% to 90% of them seen only once. The CDR3 runs to 12 residues. Germline-derived CDR1 and CDR2 are SQVTM and ANQGSEA. The ends were cut back, 4 bases at V and 7 bases at J, with 10 bases in the middle. The clonotype comes from a woman aged 18-35 years with acute or convalescent COVID-19. The sequenced sample consisted of peripheral blood. The rearrangement joins TRBV29-1 to TRBJ2-2; D is undetermined. The CDR3 sequence: CSVGGGGGELFF. In DNA form, the CDR3 reads TGCAGCGTTGGAGGTGGCGGCGGGGAGCTGTTTTTT.